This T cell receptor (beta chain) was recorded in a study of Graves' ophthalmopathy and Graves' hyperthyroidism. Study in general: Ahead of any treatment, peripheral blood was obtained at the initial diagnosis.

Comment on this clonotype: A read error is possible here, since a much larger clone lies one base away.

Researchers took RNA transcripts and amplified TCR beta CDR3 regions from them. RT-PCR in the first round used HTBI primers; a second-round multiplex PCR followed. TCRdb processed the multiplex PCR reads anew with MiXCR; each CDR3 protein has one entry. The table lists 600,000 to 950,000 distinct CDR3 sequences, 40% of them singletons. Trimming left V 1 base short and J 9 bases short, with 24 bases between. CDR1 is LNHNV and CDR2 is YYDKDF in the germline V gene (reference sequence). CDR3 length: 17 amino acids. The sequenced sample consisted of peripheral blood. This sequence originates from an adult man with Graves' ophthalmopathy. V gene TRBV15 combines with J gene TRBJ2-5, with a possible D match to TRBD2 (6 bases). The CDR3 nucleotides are TGTGCCACCAGCAGAGTTCTGGGGGGAATGTTCCTCGAGGCCCAGTACTTC. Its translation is CATSRVLGGMFLEAQYF.